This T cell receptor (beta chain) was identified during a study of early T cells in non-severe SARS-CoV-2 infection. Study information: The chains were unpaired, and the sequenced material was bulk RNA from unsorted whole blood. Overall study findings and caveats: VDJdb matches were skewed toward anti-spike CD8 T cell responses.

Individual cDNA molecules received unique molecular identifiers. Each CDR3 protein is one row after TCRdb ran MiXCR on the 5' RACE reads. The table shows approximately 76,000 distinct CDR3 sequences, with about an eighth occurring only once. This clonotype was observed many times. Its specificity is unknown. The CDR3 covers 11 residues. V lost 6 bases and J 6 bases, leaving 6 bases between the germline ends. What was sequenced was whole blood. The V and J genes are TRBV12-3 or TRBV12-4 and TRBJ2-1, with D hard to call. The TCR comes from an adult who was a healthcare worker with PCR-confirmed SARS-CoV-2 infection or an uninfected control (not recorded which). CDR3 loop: CASSDGNEQFF. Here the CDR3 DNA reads TGTGCCAGCAGCGATGGCAATGAGCAGTTCTTC.